This TCR beta chain was recovered during a study of vaccination and CD4 T cells after COVID-19. Study-level findings and limits: In convalescent patients, 304 of 307 vaccine-specific clones were mono-reactive for SARS-CoV-2 spike.

The Oncomine TCR Beta short-read assay sequenced DNA from cultured CD4+ T cells. TCRdb itself ran the PCR reads through MiXCR, one entry per CDR3 protein. The repertoire holds approximately 3,000 distinct CDR3 sequences, with just over 75% as singletons. Noted treatment: roughly 10-day PBMC culture with coronavirus spike peptide pools or control peptides (ViraFEST assay). Germline assignment: CDR1 LNHNV and CDR2 YYDKDF (reference sequence). After removal of 3 bases from V and 3 bases from J, the junction contained 11 bases not matched to a gene. The length of the CDR3 is 17 residues. Note on this clonotype: The antigen remains unidentified.

Specimen: CD4+ T cells from blood, cultured in vitro. The gene calls are TRBV15 and TRBJ1-3; 7 bases agree with TRBD1. This TCR was recovered from a human donor who had recovered from COVID-19. The CDR3 DNA sequence: TGTGCCACCAGCAGGAGACAGGGTGCAAGTATTGGAAACACCATATATTTT. This encodes CATSRRQGASIGNTIYF.